Each of the 21 T cell receptor beta chains below was sequenced from the same sample in a study of PD-L1 blockade in urothelial cancer. Regarding time point: pretreatment peripheral blood. The method was immunoSEQ multiplex PCR; TCRdb's version includes in-frame clones alone and lacks a portion of them. The sample has approximately 39,000 clones; approximately 86% are singletons. The sequenced sample was PBMCs, obtained around atezolizumab (anti-PD-L1) treatment. The receptors were gathered from a man older than 75 with urothelial cancer.

The genes are TRBV28 and TRBJ2-3; TRBD2 matches at 8 bases. Germline V gene data show CDR1 as MDHEN and CDR2 as SYDVKM. The CDR3 spans 15 residues. Unmatched junction bases numbered 9, after V lost 5 bases and J lost 5 bases. The CDR3 region has the DNA TGTGCCAGCAGTAGGCGGGGGGAGAGGGGAGATACGCAGTATTTT. This translates into CASSRRGERGDTQYF.

The chain employs TRBV2 and TRBJ2-3; D ambiguous. This CDR3 is built from 14 residues. V lost 8 bases to trimming and J lost 4 bases, with 16 bases between them. Germline CDR1 is SNHLY and CDR2 is FYNNEI. As DNA, the CDR3 is TGTGCCAGCCTGAGAGAGGAGTTTGCAGATACGCAGTATTTT. Translating gives CASLREEFADTQYF.

The chain employs TRBV6-5 and TRBJ2-5; TRBD1 might be the D (6 bases). Looked up from germline, CDR1 is MNHEY and CDR2 is SVGAGI. The CDR3 extends over 15 amino acids. Trimming took off 0 bases at V and 4 bases at J, with 12 bases between the two ends. The CDR3 sequence is CASSYSMLGGETQYF. DNA for the CDR3: TGTGCCAGCAGTTACTCTATGTTAGGGGGAGAGACCCAGTACTTC.

The V call is TRBV6-5, the J call TRBJ1-5; unclear D gene. CDR3 length: 14 amino acids. The germline gives CDR1 MNHEY, CDR2 SVGAGI. The V end was cut by 4 bases, the J end by 2 bases, with 9 bases between. The DNA for the CDR3 is TGTGCCAGCAGTTCACCGGGTCGCAATCAGCCCCAGCATTTT. Amino acids: CASSSPGRNQPQHF.

The rearrangement uses TRBV29-1 and TRBJ1-4; 9 nucleotides match TRBD1. This CDR3 comprises 15 residues. With 6 bases clipped from V and 4 bases from J, the junction kept 9 bases outside the gene matches. Per the germline V gene, CDR1 is SQVTM and CDR2 is ANQGSEA. DNA for the CDR3: TGCAGCGTGACCGCCGGGACAGGGCGTAATGAAAAACTGTTTTTT. Its translation is CSVTAGTGRNEKLFF.

V is TRBV6-6 and J is TRBJ2-3; TRBD1 matches at 7 bases. This CDR3 has 13 residues. From germline, CDR1 is MNHNY and CDR2 SVGAGI (reference sequence). The V segment lost 10 bases and the J segment 5 bases; nucleotides outside the gene matches: 9. CDR3 region: CATRQGLKDTQYF. The DNA for the CDR3 is TGTGCCACCAGACAGGGCTTAAAAGATACGCAGTATTTT.

The chain uses TRBV6-1 and TRBJ2-7, with 8 positions matching TRBD2. The CDR3 spans 14 residues. Germline V gene sequence: CDR1 MNHNS, CDR2 SASEGT. V lost 7 bases, J lost 3 bases, and 8 bases stayed unmatched. CDR3 nucleotide sequence: TGTGCCAGCATGACGGGACTAGTGAACTACGAGCAGTACTTC. Its translation is CASMTGLVNYEQYF.

This chain links TRBV29-1 with TRBJ2-3; D unresolved. The CDR3 length is 15 residues. Trimming shortened V by 4 bases and J by 0 bases, and 14 bases separated the two germline ends. Germline loops: CDR1 SQVTM, CDR2 ANQGSEA. The CDR3 loop is CSVVSQQYSTDTQYF. The CDR3 DNA is TGCAGCGTTGTATCACAGCAATATAGCACAGATACGCAGTATTTT.

The rearrangement joins TRBV7-9 to TRBJ2-1, with 8 positions matching TRBD2. Unmatched junction bases numbered 7, after V lost 4 bases and J lost 5 bases. In germline, CDR1 is SEHNR, CDR2 FQNEAQ (reference sequence). The CDR3 length is 15 residues. The CDR3 DNA sequence: TGTGCCAGCAGCTGGCGTAGCGGGATTAACAATGAGCAGTTCTTC. Translating it yields CASSWRSGINNEQFF.

The table lists this clone with a count of one. The chain links TRBV30 to TRBJ2-1; 7 bases agree with TRBD2. Germline CDR1 and CDR2: GTSNPN and SVGIG (reference sequence). The CDR3 length is 16 residues. Trimming cost V 2 bases and J 1 base; bases outside gene matches: 8. The chain's CDR3 is CAWSPPSSGSYNEQFF. CDR3 nucleotides: TGTGCCTGGAGTCCCCCATCTAGCGGTTCCTACAATGAGCAGTTCTTC.

This clone appeared once. The V gene is TRBV6-1, the J gene TRBJ1-5, with D perhaps TRBD1 (6 bases). Germline V CDR1 and CDR2: MNHNS, SASEGT. The CDR3 extends over 13 amino acids. Trimming shortened V by 6 bases and J by 5 bases, and 11 bases separated the two germline ends. The CDR3 loop is CASRNRVDQPQHF. The CDR3 nucleotides are TGTGCCAGCAGAAACAGGGTAGATCAGCCCCAGCATTTT.

The CDR3, as DNA: TGTGCCAGCAGCCAATTGAGCCCCACAGATACGCAGTATTTT. It is translated as CASSQLSPTDTQYF. V usage is TRBV14 and J usage is TRBJ2-3; D is uncertain. Trimming stripped 2 bases from V and 2 bases from J, with 8 bases between. Germline assignment: CDR1 SGHDN and CDR2 FVKESK. This CDR3 spans 14 amino acids.

The J gene is TRBJ1-1, the V gene TRBV6-5; TRBD1 might be the D (6 bases). The CDR3 has 16 amino acids. V was pared by 4 bases and J by 4 bases, with 19 bases between. Germline V CDR1 and CDR2: MNHEY, SVGAGI. The CDR3 sequence: CASSSFLTAGATEAFF. CDR3 nucleotide sequence: TGTGCCAGCAGTTCTTTTTTAACGGCGGGGGCCACTGAAGCTTTCTTT.

This sequence joins TRBV9 and TRBJ2-3; 15 bases fit TRBD2. Unmatched junction bases numbered 7, after V lost 4 bases and J lost 4 bases. The CDR3 extends over 17 amino acids. Germline V gene lookup returns CDR1 SGDLS and CDR2 YYNGEE. The CDR3 DNA is TGTGCCAGCAGCCCCAGGACTAGCGGGAGGGCCGCAGATACGCAGTATTTT. It is translated as CASSPRTSGRAADTQYF.

A few counts support this clone. The J gene is TRBJ1-1, the V gene TRBV30, with D maybe TRBD1 (5 bases). V was cut by 3 bases and J by 5 bases, with 16 bases left in between. The CDR3 extends over 14 amino acids. From germline, CDR1 is GTSNPN and CDR2 SVGIG (reference sequence). Written as DNA, the CDR3 is TGTGCCTGGAGCGGAAGGGGCGGTGGGACTGAAGCTTTCTTT. Protein sequence: CAWSGRGGGTEAFF.

The chain links TRBV7-2 to TRBJ2-1; TRBD2 matches 10 bases. V shed 4 bases, J shed 5 bases, and the junction held 5 bases outside the gene matches. The germline gives CDR1 SGHTA, CDR2 FQGNSA. There are 15 residues in the CDR3. CDR3 DNA sequence: TGTGCCAGCAGCTCCGGGACTAGCGCTAACAATGAGCAGTTCTTC. Translated, it gives CASSSGTSANNEQFF.

The chain couples TRBV9 to TRBJ2-1, with TRBD2 as a possible D gene (6 bases). From germline, CDR1 is SGDLS and CDR2 YYNGEE. The ends were cut back, 2 bases at V and 2 bases at J, with 14 bases in the middle. The CDR3 length is 16 residues. CDR3: CASSVRTGLPYNEQFF. CDR3 sequence (DNA): TGTGCCAGCAGCGTGCGAACGGGACTGCCCTACAATGAGCAGTTCTTC.

A word on this clone: Relative to the germline gene, one junction end is altered; a read error may explain this. The rearrangement links TRBV6-5 to TRBJ2-4, with unresolved D. Looked up from germline, CDR1 is MNHEY and CDR2 is SVGAGI. The CDR3 totals 16 residues. In DNA, the CDR3 is TGTGCCAGCAGTAACTCCTTGACAAGTCTTGGAAACATTCAGTACTTC. This codes for CASSNSLTSLGNIQYF.

V and J are TRBV6-1 and TRBJ2-2; D might be TRBD2 (6 bases). This CDR3 comprises 15 residues. Germline values: CDR1 MNHNS, CDR2 SASEGT. Deletions cut 2 bases from V and 3 bases from J, with 10 bases between. The CDR3 region is CASSERGFDTGELFF. CDR3 sequence (DNA): TGTGCCAGCAGTGAACGGGGGTTTGACACCGGGGAGCTGTTTTTT.

The rearrangement links TRBV15 to TRBJ2-7, with TRBD2 matching over 7 bases. CDR3 length: 15 residues. Germline lookup yields CDR1 LNHNV and CDR2 YYDKDF (reference sequence). The V and J ends lost 0 bases and 2 bases, in that order; junction bases with no gene match: 4. CDR3 sequence: CATSRDAGAPYEQYF. The DNA for the CDR3 is TGTGCCACCAGCAGAGATGCGGGAGCCCCCTACGAGCAGTACTTC.

This clone was recorded a few times. The chain has TRBV19 and TRBJ2-2; 10 bases map to TRBD1. V shed 7 bases and J 3 bases; nucleotides not matched to a gene: 8. CDR3 length: 16 residues. Germline values: CDR1 LNHDA, CDR2 SQIVND (reference sequence). CDR3 nucleotide sequence: TGTGCCAGTACCGTGGGACAGGGGATTTACACCGGGGAGCTGTTTTTT. Its translation is CASTVGQGIYTGELFF. Drawing the rest from reference TRBV19 and TRBJ2-2, the complete variable domain is DGGITQSPKYLFRKEGQNVTLSCEQNLNHDAMYWYRQDPGQGLRLIYYSQIVNDFQKGDIAEGYSVSREKKESFPLTVTSAQKNPTAFYLCASTVGQGIYTGELFFGEGSRLTVL.